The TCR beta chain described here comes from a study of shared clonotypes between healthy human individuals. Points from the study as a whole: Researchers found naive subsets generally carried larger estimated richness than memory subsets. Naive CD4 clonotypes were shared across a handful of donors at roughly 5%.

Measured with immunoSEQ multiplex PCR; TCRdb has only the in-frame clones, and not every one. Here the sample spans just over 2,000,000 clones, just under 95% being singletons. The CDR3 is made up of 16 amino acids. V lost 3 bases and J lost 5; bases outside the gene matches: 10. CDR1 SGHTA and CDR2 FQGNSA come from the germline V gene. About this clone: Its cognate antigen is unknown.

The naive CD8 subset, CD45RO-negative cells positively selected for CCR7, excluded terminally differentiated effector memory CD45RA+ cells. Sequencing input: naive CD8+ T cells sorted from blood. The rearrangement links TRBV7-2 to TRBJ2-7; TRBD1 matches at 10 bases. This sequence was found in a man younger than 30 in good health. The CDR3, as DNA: TGTGCCAGCAGCTTTGGCCCGACAGGGGGCTACAACGAGCAGTACTTC. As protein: CASSFGPTGGYNEQYF. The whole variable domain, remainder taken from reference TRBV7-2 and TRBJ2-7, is GAGVSQSPSNKVTEKGKDVELRCDPISGHTALYWYRQSLGQGLEFLIYFQGNSAPDKSGLPSDRFSAERTGGSVSTLTIQRTQQEDSAVYLCASSFGPTGGYNEQYFGPGTRLTVT.